What follows describes a single T cell receptor beta chain. This sample was taken from a study of radiotherapy plus CTLA-4 blockade in lung cancer. Some clones are missing from TCRdb's copy, which holds only in-frame ones; the method was immunoSEQ multiplex PCR. The sample comprises 95,000 to 150,000 clones, 85% to 90% of which are singletons, and just under 7% rests with the top ten. The CDR3 totals 10 residues. V was pared by 3 bases and J by 3 bases, with 2 bases between. CDR1 is SQVTM, CDR2 ANQGSEA, per germline. The sequence was obtained from a human donor with non-small cell lung cancer that progressed on radiotherapy plus ipilimumab. This material consisted of peripheral blood, taken from a patient treated with radiotherapy plus ipilimumab. The genes are TRBV29-1 and TRBJ1-2; D unclear. The CDR3 bases are TGCAGCGTTGAGGACTATGGCTACACCTTC. Its translation: CSVEDYGYTF.